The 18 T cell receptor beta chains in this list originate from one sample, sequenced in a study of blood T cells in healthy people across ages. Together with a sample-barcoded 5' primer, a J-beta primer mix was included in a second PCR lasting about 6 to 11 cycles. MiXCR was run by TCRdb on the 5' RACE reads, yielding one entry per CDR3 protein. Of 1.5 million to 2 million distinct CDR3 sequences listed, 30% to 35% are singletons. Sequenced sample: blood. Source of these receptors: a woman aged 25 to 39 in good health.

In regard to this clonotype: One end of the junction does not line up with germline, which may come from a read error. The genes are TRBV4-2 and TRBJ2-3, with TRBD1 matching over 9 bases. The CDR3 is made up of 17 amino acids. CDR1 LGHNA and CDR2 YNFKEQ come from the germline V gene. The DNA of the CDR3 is TGTGCCAACAGCTATATAAAGGGACAGGGCAGCACAGATACGCAGTATTTT. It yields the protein CANSYIKGQGSTDTQYF.

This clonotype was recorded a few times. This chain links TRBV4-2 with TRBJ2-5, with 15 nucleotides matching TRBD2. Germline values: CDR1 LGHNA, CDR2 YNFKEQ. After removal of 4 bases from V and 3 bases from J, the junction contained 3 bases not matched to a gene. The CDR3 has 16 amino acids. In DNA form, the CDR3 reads TGTGCCAGCAGCCCGGGACTAGCGGGGGGAGAAGAGACCCAGTACTTC. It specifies CASSPGLAGGEETQYF.

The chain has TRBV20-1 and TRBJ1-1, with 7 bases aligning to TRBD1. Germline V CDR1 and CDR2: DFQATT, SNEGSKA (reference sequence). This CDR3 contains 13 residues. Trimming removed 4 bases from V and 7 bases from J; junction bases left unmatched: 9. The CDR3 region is CSATGQVIGEAFF. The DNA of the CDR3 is TGCAGTGCTACAGGACAGGTAATCGGTGAAGCTTTCTTT.

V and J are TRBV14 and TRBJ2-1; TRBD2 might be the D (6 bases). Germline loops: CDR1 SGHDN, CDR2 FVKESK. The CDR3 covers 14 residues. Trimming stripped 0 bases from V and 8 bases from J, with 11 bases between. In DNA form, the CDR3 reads TGTGCCAGCAGCCAAGAGGGGGGTGGCTATGAGCAGTTCTTC. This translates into CASSQEGGGYEQFF. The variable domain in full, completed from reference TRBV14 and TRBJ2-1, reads EAGVTQFPSHSVIEKGQTVTLRCDPISGHDNLYWYRRVMGKEIKFLLHFVKESKQDESGMPNNRFLAERTGGTYSTLKVQPAELEDSGVYFCASSQEGGGYEQFFGPGTRLTVL.

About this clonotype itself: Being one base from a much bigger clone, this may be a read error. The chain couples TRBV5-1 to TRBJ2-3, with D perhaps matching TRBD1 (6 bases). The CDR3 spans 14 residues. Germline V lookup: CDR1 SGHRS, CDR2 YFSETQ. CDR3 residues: CASRRDTNTGTQYF. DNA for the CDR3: TGCGCCAGCAGACGGGACACCAACACAGGTACGCAGTATTTT.

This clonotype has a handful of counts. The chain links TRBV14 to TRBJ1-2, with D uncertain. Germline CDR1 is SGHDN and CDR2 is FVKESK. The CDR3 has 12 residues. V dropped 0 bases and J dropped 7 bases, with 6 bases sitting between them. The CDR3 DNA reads TGTGCCAGCAGCCAAGATCTTATTGGCTACACCTTC. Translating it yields CASSQDLIGYTF.

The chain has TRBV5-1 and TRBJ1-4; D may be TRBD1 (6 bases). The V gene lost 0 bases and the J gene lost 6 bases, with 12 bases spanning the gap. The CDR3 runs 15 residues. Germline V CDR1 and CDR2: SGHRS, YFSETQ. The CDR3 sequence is CASSLEPGADEKLFF. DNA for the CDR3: TGCGCCAGCAGCTTGGAGCCAGGGGCCGATGAAAAACTGTTTTTT.

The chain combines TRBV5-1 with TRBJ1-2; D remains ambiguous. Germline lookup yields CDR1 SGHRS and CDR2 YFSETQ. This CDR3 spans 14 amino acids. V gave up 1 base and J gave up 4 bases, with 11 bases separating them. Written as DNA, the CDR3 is TGCGCCAGCAGCTTGTATGAGACGTCCTATGGCTACACCTTC. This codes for CASSLYETSYGYTF.

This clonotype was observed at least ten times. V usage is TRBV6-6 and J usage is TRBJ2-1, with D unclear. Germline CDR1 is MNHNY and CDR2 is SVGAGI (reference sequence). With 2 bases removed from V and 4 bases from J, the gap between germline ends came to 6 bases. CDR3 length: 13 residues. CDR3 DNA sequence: TGTGCCAGCAGTTACGGGGAATACAATGAGCAGTTCTTC. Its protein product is CASSYGEYNEQFF.

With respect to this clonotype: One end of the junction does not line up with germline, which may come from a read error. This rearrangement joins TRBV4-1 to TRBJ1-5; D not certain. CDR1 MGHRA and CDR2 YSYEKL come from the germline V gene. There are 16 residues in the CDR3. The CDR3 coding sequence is TGCGCCGGCAGCCGAAGTCGACCTGGGAGCAATCAGCCCCAGCATTTT. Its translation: CAGSRSRPGSNQPQHF.

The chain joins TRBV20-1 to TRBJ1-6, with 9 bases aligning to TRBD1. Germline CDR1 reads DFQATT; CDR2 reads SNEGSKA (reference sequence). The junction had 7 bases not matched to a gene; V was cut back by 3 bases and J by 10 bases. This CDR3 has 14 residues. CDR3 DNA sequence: TGCAGTGCTAGTGGGGGACAGGGAGGGTCACCCCTCCACTTT. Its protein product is CSASGGQGGSPLHF.

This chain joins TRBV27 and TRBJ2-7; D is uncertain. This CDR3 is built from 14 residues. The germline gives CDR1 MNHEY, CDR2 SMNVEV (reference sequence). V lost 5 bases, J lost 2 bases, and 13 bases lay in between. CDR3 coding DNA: TGTGCCAGCAGTCTCAAAGGATACGCCTACGAGCAGTACTTC. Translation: CASSLKGYAYEQYF.

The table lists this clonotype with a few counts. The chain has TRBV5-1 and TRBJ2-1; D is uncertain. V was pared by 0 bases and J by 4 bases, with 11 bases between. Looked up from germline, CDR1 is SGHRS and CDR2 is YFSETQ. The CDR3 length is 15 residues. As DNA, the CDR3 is TGCGCCAGCAGCTTGGGGACCCAGGTTTACAATGAGCAGTTCTTC. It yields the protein CASSLGTQVYNEQFF. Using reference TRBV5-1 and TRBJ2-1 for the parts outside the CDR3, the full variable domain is KAGVTQTPRYLIKTRGQQVTLSCSPISGHRSVSWYQQTPGQGLQFLFEYFSETQRNKGNFPGRFSGRQFSNSRSEMNVSTLELGDSALYLCASSLGTQVYNEQFFGPGTRLTVL.

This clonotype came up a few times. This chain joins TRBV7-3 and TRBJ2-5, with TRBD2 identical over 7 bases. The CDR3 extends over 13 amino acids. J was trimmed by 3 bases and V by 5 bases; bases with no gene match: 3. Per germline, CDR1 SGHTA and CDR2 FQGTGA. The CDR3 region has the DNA TGTGCCAGCAGCGAGCTAGCGGAAGAGACCCAGTACTTC. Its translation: CASSELAEETQYF.

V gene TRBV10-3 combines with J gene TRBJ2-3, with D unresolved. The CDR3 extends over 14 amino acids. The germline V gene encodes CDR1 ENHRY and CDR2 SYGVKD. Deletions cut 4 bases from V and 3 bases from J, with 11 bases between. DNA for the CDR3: TGTGCCATCAGTGGGTCTAGGCCAACAGATACGCAGTATTTT. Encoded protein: CAISGSRPTDTQYF.

CDR3 sequence: CASSDLRRGVETQYF. CDR3 bases: TGTGCCAGCAGTGATTTAAGGCGTGGGGTAGAGACCCAGTACTTC. V is TRBV6-1 and J is TRBJ2-5; the D is unclear. V was shortened by 3 bases and J by 4 bases, with 15 bases between the two germline ends. The CDR3 length is 15 residues. Looked up from germline, CDR1 is MNHNS and CDR2 is SASEGT.

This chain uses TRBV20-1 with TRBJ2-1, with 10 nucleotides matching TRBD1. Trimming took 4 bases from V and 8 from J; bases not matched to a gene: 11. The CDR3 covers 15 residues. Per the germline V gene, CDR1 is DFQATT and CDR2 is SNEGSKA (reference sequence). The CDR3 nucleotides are TGCAGTGCTAACACCCGGGACAGGGGAATGTATGAGCAGTTCTTC. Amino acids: CSANTRDRGMYEQFF.

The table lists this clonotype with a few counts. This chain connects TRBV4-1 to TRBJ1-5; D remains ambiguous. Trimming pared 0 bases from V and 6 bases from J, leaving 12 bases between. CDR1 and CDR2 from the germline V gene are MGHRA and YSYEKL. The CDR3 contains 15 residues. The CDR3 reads CASSQEPSLGQPQHF. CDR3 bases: TGCGCCAGCAGCCAAGAGCCCAGTTTGGGTCAGCCCCAGCATTTT.